The TCR beta chain described here comes from a study of shared clonotypes between healthy human individuals. CDR1 and CDR2 from the germline V gene are SGHTA and FQGNSA. After removal of 1 base from V and 7 bases from J, the junction contained 9 bases not matched to a gene. The CDR3 runs 16 residues. A word on this clone: Antigen: not known.

General observations from the study: Shared across a few donors were about 4.8% of the naive CD4 clonotypes. Sequencing of the sorted subsets was shown by rarefaction to be incomplete despite large depth.

Assay: immunoSEQ multiplex PCR; the TCRdb copy retains only in-frame clones and omits some. The sample lists roughly 2.2 million clones, approximately 93% occurring once. None of the donors, who were healthy HIV-negative adults, had recently had acute infections or vaccinations. This TCR was recovered from a young man in good health. Some clones in this sample may be carry-over from other donors' samples. The chain recombines TRBV7-2 with TRBJ2-1, with 8 bases aligning to TRBD2. Sequenced: naive CD4+ T cells from PBMCs. Subset of the sample: CD45RA+ positively selected. CDR3 DNA sequence: TGTGCCAGCAGCTTAGATCGGAGCGGGAGCTGGAATGAGCAGTTCTTC. Translation: CASSLDRSGSWNEQFF.